These 32 T cell receptor beta chains were sequenced from one sample in a study of blood T cell repertoires in COVID-19 (dated by TCRdb to 2018 to 2020). The library relied on the immunoSEQ multiplex PCR assay. What TCRdb holds here is the immuneACCESS table cut down to in-frame rearrangements. Part of the clones is not present; checked against another copy, under half of the missing clones reflect an unresolved V gene, and the others are unexplained. This sample has 180,000 or so clones in its table, and around 87% of those were observed once. The ten largest clones take up roughly 2.6% of the sample. The material sequenced was peripheral blood. All receptors come from a middle-aged man with active or convalescent COVID-19.

This chain uses TRBV19 with TRBJ2-6, with 7 bases aligning to TRBD1. V shed 4 bases and J 0 bases; nucleotides not matched to a gene: 6. Germline V gives CDR1 LNHDA, CDR2 SQIVND (reference sequence). The CDR3 has 17 residues. CDR3 DNA sequence: TGTGCCAGTAGTAGAGAGACAGGGAGCTCTGGGGCCAACGTCCTGACTTTC. This codes for CASSRETGSSGANVLTF.

For the CDR3, the DNA is TGTGCCAGCAGGGGACAGGTGGGAACTGAAGCTTTCTTT. Amino acids: CASRGQVGTEAFF. The chain employs TRBV5-8 and TRBJ1-1; the match to TRBD1 covers 8 bases. The CDR3 runs 13 residues. The V gene end was trimmed by 5 bases and the J gene end by 5 bases; junction bases not matched to a gene: 5. CDR1 and CDR2 (germline): SGHTS, YDEGEE.

The gene calls are TRBV2 and TRBJ1-1; 7 bases fit TRBD1. Looked up from germline, CDR1 is SNHLY and CDR2 is FYNNEI. V was pared by 9 bases and J by 5 bases, with 9 bases of the junction left unmatched. The length of the CDR3 is 13 residues. CDR3 nucleotides: TGTGCCAGAGCCTCCGAGACAGGGACTGAAGCTTTCTTT. Protein sequence: CARASETGTEAFF.

This chain uses TRBV10-2 with TRBJ1-5; TRBD1 aligns across 11 bases. CDR3 length: 13 residues. J gave up 8 bases and V 9 bases, and 6 bases lay outside the gene matches. CDR1 is WSHSY, CDR2 SAAADI, per germline. As DNA, the CDR3 is TGCGCCAGAGGGGACAGGGGGGAAAAGCCCCAGCATTTT. Amino acid sequence: CARGDRGEKPQHF.

The sample holds one count of this clone. V is TRBV21-1 and J is TRBJ1-1; the table's D call, TRBD1, was not checked against the DNA. TRBV21-1 is a documented pseudogene. This CDR3 has 17 residues. This CDR3 reads CASSTLRVDRGGTEAFF. Here the CDR3 DNA reads TGTGCCAGCAGCACATTGCGAGTGGACAGGGGTGGCACTGAAGCTTTCTTT.

Only one count was recorded for this clone. V and J are TRBV5-1 and TRBJ2-2, with TRBD2 matching over 13 bases. This CDR3 is 17 amino acids long. Per germline, CDR1 SGHRS and CDR2 YFSETQ. The V segment lost 4 bases and the J segment 0 bases; nucleotides outside the gene matches: 3. CDR3 DNA: TGCGCCAGCAGCCCGGGACTAGCGGGGCCGAACACCGGGGAGCTGTTTTTT. It is translated as CASSPGLAGPNTGELFF. Filled out from reference TRBV5-1 and TRBJ2-2, the complete variable domain reads KAGVTQTPRYLIKTRGQQVTLSCSPISGHRSVSWYQQTPGQGLQFLFEYFSETQRNKGNFPGRFSGRQFSNSRSEMNVSTLELGDSALYLCASSPGLAGPNTGELFFGEGSRLTVL.

This clone was seen a few times. The rearrangement joins TRBV28 to TRBJ1-5; the D gene is possibly TRBD1 (5 bases). Germline V gene data show CDR1 as MDHEN and CDR2 as SYDVKM. With 7 bases removed from V and 5 bases from J, the gap between germline ends came to 18 bases. CDR3 length: 15 residues. The CDR3 sequence: CASTDRGKGYQPQHF. CDR3 nucleotides: TGTGCCAGCACCGATCGGGGGAAGGGGTATCAGCCCCAGCATTTT.

V gene TRBV19 combines with J gene TRBJ2-2, with 8 bases identical to TRBD1. This CDR3 has 14 amino acids. In germline, CDR1 is LNHDA, CDR2 SQIVND (reference sequence). The J segment lost 4 bases and the V segment lost 7 bases, leaving 5 bases of the junction unmatched. In nucleotides, the CDR3 is TGTGCCAGTATGGAGACAGGGGTCACCGGGGAGCTGTTTTTT. Translation: CASMETGVTGELFF.

The chain has TRBV28 and TRBJ2-6, with D perhaps TRBD2 (6 bases). Germline values: CDR1 MDHEN, CDR2 SYDVKM. The CDR3 covers 13 residues. V was pared by 8 bases and J by 6 bases, with 11 bases between. The CDR3 loop reads CASRRGVANVLTF. The CDR3 coding sequence is TGTGCCAGCCGGAGGGGAGTGGCCAACGTCCTGACTTTC.

The genes are TRBV5-6 and TRBJ1-4; 10 bases agree with TRBD1. The CDR3 length is 17 residues. The V gene end was trimmed by 0 bases and the J gene end by 4 bases; junction bases not matched to a gene: 6. The V gene's germline CDR1 is SGHDT and CDR2 YYEEEE. The CDR3 loop is CASSLGGQGQINEKLFF. CDR3 nucleotide sequence: TGTGCCAGCAGCTTGGGGGGACAGGGGCAGATTAATGAAAAACTGTTTTTT.

The chain is built from TRBV5-6 and TRBJ2-7; 9 nucleotides agree with TRBD2. The CDR3 totals 15 residues. Germline CDR1 reads SGHDT; CDR2 reads YYEEEE. V was clipped by 3 bases and J by 2 bases; unmatched bases: 6. CDR3 region: CASSSRSGGTYEQYF. The CDR3 DNA reads TGTGCCAGCAGCTCACGTAGCGGGGGAACCTACGAGCAGTACTTC.

The V call is TRBV9, the J call TRBJ1-1; 9 bases are shared with TRBD1. Germline CDR1 reads SGDLS; CDR2 reads YYNGEE. The CDR3 sequence is 16 residues long. V shed 0 bases, J shed 2 bases, and the junction held 5 bases outside the gene matches. In nucleotides, the CDR3 is TGTGCCAGCAGCGTAGATTTGGGACAGGGAAACACTGAAGCTTTCTTT. The encoded protein is CASSVDLGQGNTEAFF.

This chain connects TRBV5-1 to TRBJ1-3; 8 bases fit TRBD1. The V gene's germline CDR1 is SGHRS and CDR2 YFSETQ. V was pared by 3 bases and J by 4 bases, with 9 bases of the junction left unmatched. This CDR3 region has 16 residues. CDR3 DNA: TGCGCCAGCAGCTCCGGCCAGGGGGCGTTAGGAAACACCATATATTTT. The encoded protein is CASSSGQGALGNTIYF.

V usage is TRBV6-2 or TRBV6-3 and J usage is TRBJ2-2; 9 nucleotides align to TRBD2. The CDR3 runs 15 residues. The V gene end was trimmed by 5 bases and the J gene end by 2 bases; junction bases not matched to a gene: 3. Germline CDR1 is MNHEY and CDR2 is SVGEGT. The CDR3 loop reads CASSRGGVNTGELFF. DNA for the CDR3: TGTGCCAGCAGTCGCGGGGGGGTAAACACCGGGGAGCTGTTTTTT.

This rearrangement joins TRBV28 to TRBJ2-4, with D perhaps TRBD1 (6 bases). Between the trimmed V and J ends, which lost 8 bases and 2 bases, there was a span of 10 bases. This CDR3 contains 13 residues. In germline, CDR1 is MDHEN, CDR2 SYDVKM. Here the CDR3 reads CASQQGTKNIQYF. Written as DNA, the CDR3 is TGTGCCAGCCAACAGGGTACCAAAAACATTCAGTACTTC.

The chain uses TRBV5-6 and TRBJ1-2; 9 positions match TRBD1. Germline V lookup: CDR1 SGHDT, CDR2 YYEEEE. There are 15 residues in the CDR3. V lost 5 bases to trimming and J lost 7 bases; unmatched junction nucleotides: 12. The CDR3 DNA is TGTGCCAGCAGTTATTGGGACAGGGTGTTCGGTGGCTACACCTTC. Its translation: CASSYWDRVFGGYTF.

This sequence joins TRBV12-3 or TRBV12-4 and TRBJ2-3, with 8 bases fitting TRBD1. V shed 5 bases, J shed 7 bases, and the junction held 5 bases outside the gene matches. This CDR3 is built from 13 residues. CDR3 sequence reads: CASSPDRAHTQYF. As DNA, the CDR3 is TGTGCCAGCAGTCCGGACAGGGCACATACGCAGTATTTT.

The chain has TRBV11-2 and TRBJ1-3; 7 nucleotides align to TRBD1. V lost 2 bases, J lost 2 bases, and 12 bases stayed unmatched. The CDR3 is 18 residues long. Germline V gives CDR1 SGHAT, CDR2 FQNNGV. The CDR3 is CASSLHNQGDSTGNTIYF. Written as DNA, the CDR3 is TGTGCCAGCAGCTTACACAACCAGGGGGACAGCACTGGAAACACCATATATTTT.

The chain uses TRBV30 and TRBJ1-5; TRBD1 matches at 7 bases. This CDR3 has 14 residues. Germline values: CDR1 GTSNPN, CDR2 SVGIG (reference sequence). J gave up 2 bases and V 5 bases, and 6 bases lay outside the gene matches. The CDR3 sequence is CAWQQTGGNQPQHF. The DNA of the CDR3 is TGTGCCTGGCAACAAACAGGGGGCAATCAGCCCCAGCATTTT.

CDR3 amino acids: CASTGGANLNEKLFF. The CDR3 nucleotides read TGTGCCTCTACAGGGGGGGCCAATCTGAATGAAAAACTGTTTTTT. V and J are TRBV30 and TRBJ1-4; 8 bases align to TRBD1. Germline CDR1 is GTSNPN and CDR2 is SVGIG (reference sequence). V was pared by 7 bases and J by 5 bases, with 12 bases of the junction left unmatched. The CDR3 sequence is 15 residues long.

This chain joins TRBV7-9 and TRBJ2-5; D is perhaps TRBD1 (5 bases). V was trimmed by 1 base and J by 2 bases, leaving 11 bases between them. Per germline, CDR1 SEHNR and CDR2 FQNEAQ (reference sequence). The CDR3 is 15 residues long. The CDR3 spells CASSLGRVSQETQYF. Written as DNA, the CDR3 is TGTGCCAGCAGCTTAGGCAGGGTCTCTCAAGAGACCCAGTACTTC.

The V gene is TRBV7-2, the J gene TRBJ1-2, with D maybe TRBD1 (5 bases). The CDR3 sequence is 13 residues long. Trimming pared 4 bases from V and 8 bases from J, leaving 14 bases between. The germline CDR1 and CDR2 sequences are SGHTA and FQGNSA. CDR3 nucleotide sequence: TGTGCCAGCAGCTCGAGACAGTACATGGGCTACACCTTC. This encodes CASSSRQYMGYTF.

This chain's CDR3 is CAWSATTGGMNTEAFF. The CDR3 coding sequence is TGTGCCTGGAGTGCTACGACAGGTGGAATGAACACTGAAGCTTTCTTT. The chain uses TRBV30 and TRBJ1-1; maybe TRBD1 (6 bases). V gave up 1 base and J gave up 0 bases, with 15 bases separating them. CDR1 and CDR2 from the germline V gene are GTSNPN and SVGIG (reference sequence). The CDR3 spans 16 residues.

The J gene is TRBJ2-1, the V gene TRBV5-6, with D possibly being TRBD1 (6 bases). V shed 1 base and J shed 6 bases, with 17 bases lying between them. Germline-derived CDR1 and CDR2 are SGHDT and YYEEEE. The CDR3 spans 16 residues. The CDR3 here is CASSLRHRAHLNEQFF. Written as DNA, the CDR3 is TGTGCCAGCAGCTTGCGCCACAGGGCCCACCTCAATGAGCAGTTCTTC.

J is TRBJ1-1 and V is TRBV9; D gene unclear. The CDR3 consists of 15 residues. Germline values: CDR1 SGDLS, CDR2 YYNGEE. V was pared by 4 bases and J by 1 base, with 14 bases between. The CDR3 coding sequence is TGTGCCAGCAGCCCTCAGGCCAGAGAGAACACTGAAGCTTTCTTT. This sequence encodes CASSPQARENTEAFF.

The chain employs TRBV7-9 and TRBJ1-1; no clear D. CDR1 SEHNR and CDR2 FQNEAQ come from the germline V gene (reference sequence). The CDR3 contains 15 residues. V lost 5 bases to trimming and J lost 1 base, with 14 bases between them. CDR3 DNA sequence: TGTGCCAGCAGCCCAGGAAGAATTTCGAACACTGAAGCTTTCTTT. It specifies CASSPGRISNTEAFF.

The chain links TRBV11-2 to TRBJ2-7; possibly TRBD2 for D (5 bases). This CDR3 comprises 12 residues. Trimming stripped 2 bases from V and 5 bases from J, with 7 bases between. CDR1 and CDR2 from the germline V gene are SGHAT and FQNNGV. CDR3 DNA sequence: TGTGCCAGCAGCTTATTCGGGAACGAGCAGTACTTC. It translates to CASSLFGNEQYF.

This chain joins TRBV12-2 and TRBJ2-7; the table gives TRBD2 as D, unverified against the DNA. TRBV12-2 is listed as a pseudogene. The CDR3 consists of 14 residues. Written as DNA, the CDR3 is TGTGCAAGTCGCTTAGGGCAGGGAGGCTACGAGCAGTACTTC. It translates to CASRLGQGGYEQYF.

The chain carries TRBV29-1 and TRBJ1-2; TRBD1 agrees at 7 bases. With V trimmed by 6 bases and J by 5 bases, 6 bases remained unmatched. The CDR3 spans 12 residues. The germline V gene encodes CDR1 SQVTM and CDR2 ANQGSEA. The CDR3 coding sequence is TGCAGCGTGGAGGGACAGCAGTATGGCTACACCTTC. Amino acids: CSVEGQQYGYTF.

This clone was detected once. This chain connects TRBV19 to TRBJ2-2, with a weak D call TRBD1 (6 bases). The germline V and J ends were trimmed by 8 bases and 6 bases, with 16 bases remaining between them. There are 14 residues in the CDR3. CDR1 is LNHDA, CDR2 SQIVND, per germline (reference sequence). The CDR3 here is CASGGLRVSGELFF. The CDR3 DNA follows: TGTGCCAGTGGGGGCCTTAGGGTGTCCGGGGAGCTGTTTTTT.

This clone has just a few counts. The chain recombines TRBV10-2 with TRBJ1-2; D may be TRBD1 (6 bases). CDR1 is WSHSY, CDR2 SAAADI, per germline. The V gene lost 9 bases and the J gene lost 0 bases, with 20 bases spanning the gap. The CDR3 has 16 amino acids. The CDR3 coding sequence is TGCGCCAGTGGGGGCCGTCAGGTGACTACTAACTATGGCTACACCTTC. Residues: CASGGRQVTTNYGYTF.

In its sample, this clone was seen a few times. The J gene is TRBJ2-3, the V gene TRBV19, with TRBD2 as a possible D gene (5 bases). CDR1 is LNHDA and CDR2 is SQIVND in the germline V gene (reference sequence). Trimming took 7 bases from V and 5 from J, leaving 13 bases between them. CDR3 length equals 13 residues. The CDR3 sequence: CASTRTPRDTQYF. The CDR3 DNA reads as TGTGCCAGTACCCGGACTCCCAGAGATACGCAGTATTTT.